This passage covers 8 T cell receptor beta chains from one sample sequenced in a study of beta chain features in type 1 diabetes. As every portion of the isolated RNA was reverse transcribed, the sequencing read expressed TCRB transcripts. Clones were sequenced by immunoSEQ multiplex PCR, and TCRdb holds only the in-frame ones, with some missing. This sample has approximately 300,000 clones; approximately 10% occur once, and the top ten carry around 0.015%. What was sequenced was naive CD4+ T cells from blood. The receptors shown here come from a woman aged 25 to 45 in good health.

The CDR3 region is CASSQELADNEQFF. The CDR3 DNA is TGTGCCAGCAGCCAAGAACTAGCGGATAATGAGCAGTTCTTC. The chain carries TRBV14 and TRBJ2-1; 8 nucleotides line up with TRBD2. Germline lookup yields CDR1 SGHDN and CDR2 FVKESK. Trimming at V came to 0 bases and at J to 7 bases, leaving 2 bases not matched to a gene. The CDR3 totals 14 residues.

V gene TRBV4-2 combines with J gene TRBJ1-5; no reliable D call. V shed 0 bases and J shed 4 bases, with 10 bases lying between them. CDR3 length: 15 residues. Germline V gene data show CDR1 as LGHNA and CDR2 as YNFKEQ. The CDR3 region has the DNA TGTGCCAGCAGCCAAGATGGCGGGTGGAATCAGCCCCAGCATTTT. This encodes CASSQDGGWNQPQHF.

This clone was seen a few times. V and J are TRBV4-1 and TRBJ2-1; weak D call: TRBD2 (6 bases). Germline CDR1 MGHRA, CDR2 YSYEKL. Trimming took 1 base from V and 0 from J, leaving 16 bases between them. The length of the CDR3 is 18 residues. The CDR3 here is CASSQGRPSGPSYNEQFF. The CDR3 DNA follows: TGCGCCAGCAGCCAAGGAAGGCCAAGCGGGCCCTCCTACAATGAGCAGTTCTTC.

The CDR3 region has the DNA TGTGCCAGCAGAGAAGCCCCTTATAGCAATCAGCCCCAGCATTTT. Amino acid sequence: CASREAPYSNQPQHF. The gene calls are TRBV28 and TRBJ1-5; the D is unclear. The CDR3 has 15 residues. The germline V gene has CDR1 MDHEN and CDR2 SYDVKM. V was trimmed by 6 bases and J by 0 bases, leaving 12 bases between them.

This clone was seen only a few times. The chain recombines TRBV7-6 with TRBJ2-3, with D perhaps TRBD1 (6 bases). The CDR3 loop spans 12 amino acids. The germline V and J ends were trimmed by 5 bases and 6 bases, with 9 bases remaining between them. CDR1 and CDR2 from the germline V gene are SGHVS and FNYEAQ. CDR3 in DNA: TGTGCCAGCAGCCAAGGGGGTGATACGCAGTATTTT. Encoded protein: CASSQGGDTQYF.

This clone has more than one count but fewer than ten. The chain recombines TRBV7-9 with TRBJ2-5, with D perhaps matching TRBD2 (5 bases). Germline V gene lookup returns CDR1 SEHNR and CDR2 FQNEAQ (reference sequence). The CDR3 is 11 residues long. Trimming took off 5 bases at V and 7 bases at J, with 8 bases between the two ends. The CDR3 region is CASSREGTQYF. Written as DNA, the CDR3 is TGTGCCAGCAGCCGAGAGGGGACCCAGTACTTC.

In its sample, this clone was seen a few times. The DNA of the CDR3 is TGTGCCACTCGTCCAACCCCGGGACAGGGCACAGATACGCAGTATTTT. Protein: CATRPTPGQGTDTQYF. The chain carries TRBV28 and TRBJ2-3, with 8 bases lining up with TRBD1. The CDR3 runs to 16 residues. In germline, CDR1 is MDHEN, CDR2 SYDVKM. The ends lost 10 bases at V and 1 base at J; junction bases unmatched: 13.

This clone occurred a few times. This chain's CDR3 is CASHRPGDMNTEAFF. CDR3 bases: TGTGCCAGTCATAGGCCCGGTGACATGAACACTGAAGCTTTCTTT. The V gene is TRBV6-5, the J gene TRBJ1-1; D is unresolved. Germline V gene lookup returns CDR1 MNHEY and CDR2 SVGAGI. The CDR3 has 15 amino acids. V lost 9 bases to trimming and J lost 0 bases, with 17 bases between them.